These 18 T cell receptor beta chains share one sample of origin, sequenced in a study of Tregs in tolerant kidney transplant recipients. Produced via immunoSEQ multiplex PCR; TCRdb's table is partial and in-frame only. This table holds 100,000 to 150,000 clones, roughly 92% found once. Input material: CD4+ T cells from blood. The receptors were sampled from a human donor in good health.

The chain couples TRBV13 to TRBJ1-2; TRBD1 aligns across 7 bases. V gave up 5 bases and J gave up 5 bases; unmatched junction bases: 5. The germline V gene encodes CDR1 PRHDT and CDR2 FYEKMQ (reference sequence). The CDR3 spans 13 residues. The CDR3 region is CASSRDSRYGYTF. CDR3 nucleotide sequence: TGTGCCAGCAGCCGGGACAGCCGTTATGGCTACACCTTC.

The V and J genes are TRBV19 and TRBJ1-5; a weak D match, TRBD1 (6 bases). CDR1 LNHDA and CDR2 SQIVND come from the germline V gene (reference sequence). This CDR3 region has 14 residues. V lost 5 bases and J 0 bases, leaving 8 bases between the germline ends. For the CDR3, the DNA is TGTGCCAGTAGTCTGGGACATAGCAATCAGCCCCAGCATTTT. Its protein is CASSLGHSNQPQHF.

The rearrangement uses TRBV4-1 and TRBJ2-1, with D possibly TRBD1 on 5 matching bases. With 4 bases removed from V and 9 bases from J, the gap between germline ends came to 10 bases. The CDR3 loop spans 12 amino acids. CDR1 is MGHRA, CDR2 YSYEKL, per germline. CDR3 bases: TGCGCCAGCAGCCGGCAGGGTGGTGAGCAGTTCTTC. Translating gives CASSRQGGEQFF.

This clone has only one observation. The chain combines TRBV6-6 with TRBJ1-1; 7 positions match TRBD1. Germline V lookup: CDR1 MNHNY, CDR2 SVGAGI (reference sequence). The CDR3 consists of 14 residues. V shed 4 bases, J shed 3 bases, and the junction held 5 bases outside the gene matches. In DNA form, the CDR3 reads TGTGCCAGCAGTTCCATCACAGGGGACACTGAAGCTTTCTTT. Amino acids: CASSSITGDTEAFF.

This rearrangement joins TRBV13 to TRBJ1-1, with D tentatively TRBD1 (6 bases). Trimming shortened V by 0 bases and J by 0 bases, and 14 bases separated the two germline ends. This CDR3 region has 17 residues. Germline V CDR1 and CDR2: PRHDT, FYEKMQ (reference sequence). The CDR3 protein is CASSLGAGVSMNTEAFF. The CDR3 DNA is TGTGCCAGCAGCTTAGGCGCAGGGGTAAGCATGAACACTGAAGCTTTCTTT.

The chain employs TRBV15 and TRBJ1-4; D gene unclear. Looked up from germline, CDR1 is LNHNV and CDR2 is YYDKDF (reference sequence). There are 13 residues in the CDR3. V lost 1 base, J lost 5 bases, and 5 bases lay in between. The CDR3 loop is CATSRGRNEKLFF. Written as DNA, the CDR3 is TGTGCCACCAGCAGAGGCAGGAATGAAAAACTGTTTTTT. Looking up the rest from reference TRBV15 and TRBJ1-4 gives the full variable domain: DAMVIQNPRYQVTQFGKPVTLSCSQTLNHNVMYWYQQKSSQAPKLLFHYYDKDFNNEADTPDNFQSRRPNTSFCFLDIRSPGLGDTAMYLCATSRGRNEKLFFGSGTQLSVL.

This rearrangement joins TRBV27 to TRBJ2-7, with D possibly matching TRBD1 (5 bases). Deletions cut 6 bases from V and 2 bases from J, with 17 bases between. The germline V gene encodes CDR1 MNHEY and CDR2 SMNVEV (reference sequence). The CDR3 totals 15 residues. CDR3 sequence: CASRPVGQATYEQYF. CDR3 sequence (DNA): TGTGCCAGCAGACCCGTGGGGCAGGCTACCTACGAGCAGTACTTC.

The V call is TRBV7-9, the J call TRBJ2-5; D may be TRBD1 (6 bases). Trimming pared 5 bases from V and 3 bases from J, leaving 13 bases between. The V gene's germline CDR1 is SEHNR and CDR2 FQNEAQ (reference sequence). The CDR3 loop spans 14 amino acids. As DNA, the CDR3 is TGTGCCAGCAGCCCTAACAGGGCAGAAGAGACCCAGTACTTC. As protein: CASSPNRAEETQYF.

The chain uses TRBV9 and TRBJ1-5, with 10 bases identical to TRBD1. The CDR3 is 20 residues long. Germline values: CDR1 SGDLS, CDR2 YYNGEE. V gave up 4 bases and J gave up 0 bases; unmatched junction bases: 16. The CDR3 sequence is CASSPPRGQGPSDSNQPQHF. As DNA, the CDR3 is TGTGCCAGCAGCCCACCGCGGGGACAGGGGCCATCCGATAGCAATCAGCCCCAGCATTTT.

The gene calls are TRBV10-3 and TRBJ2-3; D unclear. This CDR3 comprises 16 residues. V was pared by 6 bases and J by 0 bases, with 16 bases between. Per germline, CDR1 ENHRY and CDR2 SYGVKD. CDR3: CAISSGSGLSTDTQYF. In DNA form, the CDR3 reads TGTGCCATCAGCTCGGGTTCGGGCCTAAGCACAGATACGCAGTATTTT.

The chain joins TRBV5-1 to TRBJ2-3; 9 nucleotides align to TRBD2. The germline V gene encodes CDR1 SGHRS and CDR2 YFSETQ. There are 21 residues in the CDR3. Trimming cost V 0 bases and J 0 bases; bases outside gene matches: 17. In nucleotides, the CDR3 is TGCGCCAGCAGCTTGGCCCTCCTACTAGCGGGTGCACCCACTAGCACAGATACGCAGTATTTT. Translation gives CASSLALLLAGAPTSTDTQYF.

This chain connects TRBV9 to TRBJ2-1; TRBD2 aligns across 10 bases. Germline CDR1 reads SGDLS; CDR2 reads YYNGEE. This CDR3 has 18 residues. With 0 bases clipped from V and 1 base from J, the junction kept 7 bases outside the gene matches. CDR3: CASSVGPSGGGSYNEQFF. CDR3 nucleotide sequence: TGTGCCAGCAGCGTAGGTCCTAGCGGGGGAGGGTCCTACAATGAGCAGTTCTTC.

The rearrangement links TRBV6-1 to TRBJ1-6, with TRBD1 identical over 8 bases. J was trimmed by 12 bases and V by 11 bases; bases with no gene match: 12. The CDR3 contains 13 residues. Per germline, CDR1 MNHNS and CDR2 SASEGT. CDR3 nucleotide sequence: TGTGCCCGGGGGGGGGACAGGTCGGTACCCCTCCACTTT. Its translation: CARGGDRSVPLHF.

CDR3 region: CASTQLGFGQFF. In DNA, the CDR3 is TGTGCCAGCACGCAGTTGGGGTTCGGGCAGTTCTTC. The chain links TRBV28 to TRBJ2-1; D not certain. V shed 7 bases and J shed 12 bases, with 16 bases lying between them. CDR1 is MDHEN and CDR2 is SYDVKM in the germline V gene. This CDR3 is 12 amino acids long.

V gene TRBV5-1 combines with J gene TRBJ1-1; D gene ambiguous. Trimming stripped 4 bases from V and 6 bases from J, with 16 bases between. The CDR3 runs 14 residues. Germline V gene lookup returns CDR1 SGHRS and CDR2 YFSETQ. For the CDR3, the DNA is TGCGCCAGCAGCCAAAGGTGGGATGGTCCTGAAGCTTTCTTT. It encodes CASSQRWDGPEAFF.

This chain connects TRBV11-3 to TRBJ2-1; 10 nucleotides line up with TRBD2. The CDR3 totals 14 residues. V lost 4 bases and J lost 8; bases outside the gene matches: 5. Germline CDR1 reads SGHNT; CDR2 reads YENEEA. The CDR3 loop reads CASSSLAGADEQFF. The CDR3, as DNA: TGTGCCAGCAGCTCCCTAGCGGGAGCAGATGAGCAGTTCTTC.

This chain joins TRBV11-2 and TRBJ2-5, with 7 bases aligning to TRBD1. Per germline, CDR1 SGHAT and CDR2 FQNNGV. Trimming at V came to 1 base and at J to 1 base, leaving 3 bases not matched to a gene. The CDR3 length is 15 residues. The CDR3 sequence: CASSLGQGLQETQYF. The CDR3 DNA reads TGTGCCAGCAGCTTAGGACAGGGCCTCCAAGAGACCCAGTACTTC.

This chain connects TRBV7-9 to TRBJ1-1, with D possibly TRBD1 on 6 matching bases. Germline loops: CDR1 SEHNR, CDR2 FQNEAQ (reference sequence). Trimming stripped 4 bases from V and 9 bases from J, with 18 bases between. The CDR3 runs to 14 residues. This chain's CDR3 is CASSSGQFRDQAFF. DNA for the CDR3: TGTGCCAGCAGCTCCGGACAGTTTAGGGATCAAGCTTTCTTT.